The text below deals with one TCR beta chain. Its antigen is unidentified. The data belong to a study of shared clonotypes between healthy human individuals. Study at large: The composition of the donors was a couple of women and a few men aged 18 to 49. Each donor contributed plates that comprised three CD4 naive, three CD4 memory, two CD8 naive and one CD8 memory.

Germline CDR1 SGHAT, CDR2 FQNNGV. The CDR3 contains 15 residues. Trimming stripped 1 base from V and 2 bases from J, with 9 bases between. Generated by immunoSEQ multiplex PCR, the TCRdb table keeps only in-frame clones and is missing some. The sample gives approximately 1.5 million clones, 98% of which show up once; roughly 0.42% is in the top ten. Study observations and caveats: A few donors showed sharing of approximately 5% of naive CD4 clonotypes. Clonotypes shared by all four sorted-subset donors had higher generation probabilities than non-shared clonotypes.

Input material: naive CD4+ T cells sorted from blood. Subset indicated: CD45RA+ positively selected. V and J are TRBV11-2 and TRBJ2-1, with D hard to call. The clonotype comes from a man under 40 in good health. The CDR3 loop reads CASSLGLSPYNEQFF. CDR3 DNA sequence: TGTGCCAGCAGCTTAGGCCTATCTCCCTACAATGAGCAGTTCTTC.